This paragraph covers one TCR beta chain sequence. As yet, its antigen is unknown. This sample was taken from a study of cytomegalovirus exposure and HLA in healthy donors. General observations from the study: Some public TCRs appeared in many individuals, while most sequences were rare. As a later analysis revealed, most CMV-associated TCR beta chains appeared HLA-restricted.

Donors showed nominal health when sampled, although they likely had unrecorded immune exposures. The CDR3 extends over 15 amino acids. Germline CDR1 SGHTA, CDR2 FQGTGA. The V and J ends lost 4 bases and 2 bases, in that order; junction bases with no gene match: 2. A multiplex PCR was run with 60 Vbeta primers and 13 Jbeta primers. Assay used: immunoSEQ multiplex PCR; TCRdb lists only in-frame clones, some missing. This table has about 160,000 clones, around four fifths appearing once. Material: PBMCs. This receptor was identified in a girl aged 2 to 10 in good health and CMV-seropositive. V usage is TRBV7-3 and J usage is TRBJ2-1, with 10 bases lining up with TRBD2. CDR3 sequence: CASSSGLAAYNEQFF. The CDR3 DNA reads TGTGCCAGCAGCTCTGGACTAGCGGCCTACAATGAGCAGTTCTTC.